The clone carrying this T cell receptor beta chain was counted ten times or more. Its antigen is as yet unknown. The CDR3 is 12 residues long. The germline V and J ends were trimmed by 6 bases and 2 bases, with 5 bases remaining between them. The sample comes from a study of identical twins. Broader study findings: Fewer insertions characterized abundant cord blood beta clonotypes, whereas memory repertoires showed none. Its conclusions, products of cross-sectional statistical analysis, did not come from following the same donors. Possibly, invariant MAIT and iNKT cells partly confounded zero-insertion analyses.

A template switching step contributed a universal primer site, while unique molecular identifiers were present in the cDNA. One entry per CDR3 protein, called by TCRdb with MiXCR from the 5' RACE reads. There are a few hundred thousand distinct CDR3 sequences in the sample; 15% occur only once, and less than 0.5% lies in the top ten. The data were also submitted as part of a second study, on yellow fever vaccine responses in identical twins.

The sample taken for sequencing was CD4+ T cells sorted from blood. J is TRBJ1-3 and V is TRBV12-3 or TRBV12-4; D uncertain. This receptor was taken from a woman aged 18-35 years in good health. CDR3 amino acids: CASSPAGNTIYF. CDR3 sequence (DNA): TGTGCCAGCAGCCCCGCTGGAAACACCATATATTTT.